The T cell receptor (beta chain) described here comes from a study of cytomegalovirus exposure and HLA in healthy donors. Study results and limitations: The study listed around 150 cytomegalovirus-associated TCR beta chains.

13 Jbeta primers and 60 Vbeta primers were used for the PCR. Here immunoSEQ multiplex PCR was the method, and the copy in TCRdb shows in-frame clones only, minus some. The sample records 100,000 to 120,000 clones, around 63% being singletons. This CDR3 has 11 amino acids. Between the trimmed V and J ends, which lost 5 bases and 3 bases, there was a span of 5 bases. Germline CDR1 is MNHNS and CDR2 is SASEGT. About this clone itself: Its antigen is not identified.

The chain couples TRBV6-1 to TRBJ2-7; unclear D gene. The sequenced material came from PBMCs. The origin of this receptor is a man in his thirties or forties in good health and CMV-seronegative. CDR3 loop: CASSNYYEQYF. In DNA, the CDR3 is TGTGCCAGCAGTAATTACTACGAGCAGTACTTC.